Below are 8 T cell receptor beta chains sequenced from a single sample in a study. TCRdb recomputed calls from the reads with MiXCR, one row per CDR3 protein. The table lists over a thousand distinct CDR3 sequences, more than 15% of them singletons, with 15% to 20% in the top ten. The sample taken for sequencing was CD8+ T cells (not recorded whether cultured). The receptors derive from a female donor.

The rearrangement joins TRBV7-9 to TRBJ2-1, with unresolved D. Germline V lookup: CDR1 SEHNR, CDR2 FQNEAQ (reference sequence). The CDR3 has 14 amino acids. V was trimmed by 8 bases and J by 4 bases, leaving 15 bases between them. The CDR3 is CASFVVGFYNEQFF. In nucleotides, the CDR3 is TGTGCCAGCTTCGTCGTAGGTTTTTACAATGAGCAGTTCTTC.

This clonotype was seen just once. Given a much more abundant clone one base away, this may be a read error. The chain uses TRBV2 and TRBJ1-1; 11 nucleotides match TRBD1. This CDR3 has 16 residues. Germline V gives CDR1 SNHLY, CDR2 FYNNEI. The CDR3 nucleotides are TGTGCCAGCAGCTTACCGGGACAGGGGGAGAACGCTGAAGCTTTCTTT. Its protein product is CASSLPGQGENAEAFF.

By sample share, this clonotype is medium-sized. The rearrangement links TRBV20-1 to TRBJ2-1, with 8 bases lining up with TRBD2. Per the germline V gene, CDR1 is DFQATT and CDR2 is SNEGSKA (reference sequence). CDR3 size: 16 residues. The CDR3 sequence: CTARRLASGSRDEQFF. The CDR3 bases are TGCACCGCGCGCCGGCTGGCCAGCGGGAGTAGGGATGAGCAGTTCTTC.

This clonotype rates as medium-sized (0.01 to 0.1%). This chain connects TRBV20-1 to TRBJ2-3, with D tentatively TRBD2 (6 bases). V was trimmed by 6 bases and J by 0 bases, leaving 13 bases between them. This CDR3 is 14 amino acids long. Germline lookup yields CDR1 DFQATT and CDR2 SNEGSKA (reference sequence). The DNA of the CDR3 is TGCAGTGCAGGGACGGGGGATAGCACAGATACGCAGTATTTT. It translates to CSAGTGDSTDTQYF.

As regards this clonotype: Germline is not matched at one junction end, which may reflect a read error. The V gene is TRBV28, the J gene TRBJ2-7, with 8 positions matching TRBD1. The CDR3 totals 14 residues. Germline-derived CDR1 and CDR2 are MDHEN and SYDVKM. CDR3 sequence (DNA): TGTGTCAGCAGACCACCACAGGGGGTCCGCGAGCAGTACTTC. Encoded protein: CVSRPPQGVREQYF.

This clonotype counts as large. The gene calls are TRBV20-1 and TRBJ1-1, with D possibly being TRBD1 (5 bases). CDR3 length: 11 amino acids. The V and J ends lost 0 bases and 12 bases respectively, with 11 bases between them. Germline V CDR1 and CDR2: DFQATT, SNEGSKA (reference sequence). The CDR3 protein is CSARDLGETFF. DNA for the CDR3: TGCAGTGCTAGAGATCTAGGGGAAACTTTCTTT.

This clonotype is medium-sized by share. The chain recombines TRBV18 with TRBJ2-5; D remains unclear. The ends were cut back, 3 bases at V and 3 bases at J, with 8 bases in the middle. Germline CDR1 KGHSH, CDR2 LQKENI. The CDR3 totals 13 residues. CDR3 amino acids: CASSPGPKETQYF. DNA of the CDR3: TGTGCCAGCTCACCCGGACCAAAAGAGACCCAGTACTTC. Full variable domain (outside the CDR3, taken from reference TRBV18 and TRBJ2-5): NAGVMQNPRHLVRRRGQEARLRCSPMKGHSHVYWYRQLPEEGLKFMVYLQKENIIDESGMPKERFSAEFPKEGPSILRIQQVVRGDSAAYFCASSPGPKETQYFGPGTRLLVL.

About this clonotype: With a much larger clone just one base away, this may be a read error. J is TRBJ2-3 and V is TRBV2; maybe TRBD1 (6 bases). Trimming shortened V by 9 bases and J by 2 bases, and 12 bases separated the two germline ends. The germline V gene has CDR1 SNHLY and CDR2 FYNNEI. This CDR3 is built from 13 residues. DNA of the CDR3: TGTGCCAGAAGGGGGACACACACAGATACGCAGTATTTT. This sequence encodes CARRGTHTDTQYF.